Below, one TCR beta chain is given with its context. These data belong to a study of technical replicates of blood from a handful of donors. The table came from immunoSEQ multiplex PCR; TCRdb's copy has only in-frame clones and leaves some out. The table includes about 97,000 clones, roughly 95% detected once. The V end lost 5 bases, the J end lost 5 bases, and 17 bases lay between the germline ends. The CDR3 runs 15 residues. CDR1 is PRHDT and CDR2 is FYEKMQ in the germline V gene (reference sequence). This clonotype was sampled from a human donor in good health. The rearrangement joins TRBV13 to TRBJ2-3; D may be TRBD2 (6 bases). The sample taken for sequencing was T cells isolated from PBMCs. CDR3 residues: CASSPEGLLKDTQYF. The DNA for the CDR3 is TGTGCCAGCAGCCCCGAGGGACTGCTGAAAGATACGCAGTATTTT.